The present entry profiles one TCR beta chain with its context. Antigen unknown. These data originate in a study of T cell responses to AZD1222 COVID-19 vaccine. Study details: Both about-4-week and about-12-week second-dose recipients were combined.

The CDR3 contains 12 residues. Germline CDR1 reads SGHVS; CDR2 reads FQNEAQ. V was clipped by 4 bases and J by 7 bases, with 7 bases between them. The assay was immunoSEQ multiplex PCR, and TCRdb's table has in-frame clones only and misses some. The sample lists about 150,000 clones; around 94% were seen once. The study, taken as a whole, reports: There were vaccine-associated CD4 TCRs across spike, dominant at 160-218 and 743-854. Only six individuals given AZD1222 were seropositive at baseline.

The sequence came from an adult in good health. V usage is TRBV7-8 and J usage is TRBJ1-4; D not resolved. The source was peripheral blood, collected on day 0 of AZD1222 vaccination. The CDR3 coding sequence is TGTGCCAGCAGCTCGTGGGGTGAAAAACTGTTTTTT. Encoded protein: CASSSWGEKLFF.